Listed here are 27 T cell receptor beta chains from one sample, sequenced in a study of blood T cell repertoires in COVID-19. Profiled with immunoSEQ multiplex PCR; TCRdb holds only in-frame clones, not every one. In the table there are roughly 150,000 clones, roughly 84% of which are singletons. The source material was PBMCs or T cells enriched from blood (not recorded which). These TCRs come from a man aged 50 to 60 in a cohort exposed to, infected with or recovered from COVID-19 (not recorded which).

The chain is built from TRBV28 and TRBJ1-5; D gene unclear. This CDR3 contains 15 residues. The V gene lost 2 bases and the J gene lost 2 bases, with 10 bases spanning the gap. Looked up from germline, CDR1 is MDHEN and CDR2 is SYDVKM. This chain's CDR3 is CASSLIGSGNQPQHF. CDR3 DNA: TGTGCCAGCAGTTTAATAGGGAGCGGCAATCAGCCCCAGCATTTT.

DNA of the CDR3: TGTGCCAGCAGCTTAGTTGGGAGTCAATACGAGCAGTACTTC. This gives the protein CASSLVGSQYEQYF. This rearrangement joins TRBV11-2 to TRBJ2-7, with D maybe TRBD2 (5 bases). There are 14 residues in the CDR3. Germline V gene sequence: CDR1 SGHAT, CDR2 FQNNGV. The V end was cut by 1 base, the J end by 4 bases, with 11 bases between.

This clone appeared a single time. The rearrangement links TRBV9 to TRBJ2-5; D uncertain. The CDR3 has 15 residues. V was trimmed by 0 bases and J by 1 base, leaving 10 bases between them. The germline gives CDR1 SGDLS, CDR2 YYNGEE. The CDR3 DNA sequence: TGTGCCAGCAGCGTAGGGGCGCGAAGCCAAGAGACCCAGTACTTC. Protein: CASSVGARSQETQYF.

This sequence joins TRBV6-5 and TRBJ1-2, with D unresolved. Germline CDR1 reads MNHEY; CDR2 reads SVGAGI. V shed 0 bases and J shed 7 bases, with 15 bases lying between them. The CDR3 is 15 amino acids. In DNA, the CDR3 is TGTGCCAGCAGTTACTCTCCGACTCAGCTGGGTGGCTACACCTTC. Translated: CASSYSPTQLGGYTF.

The DNA of the CDR3 is TGTGCCTGGAGTCCCCTTAGCACCGGGGAGCTGTTTTTT. Amino acid sequence: CAWSPLSTGELFF. The chain couples TRBV30 to TRBJ2-2; D gene ambiguous. Germline V gives CDR1 GTSNPN, CDR2 SVGIG (reference sequence). V was trimmed by 2 bases and J by 4 bases, leaving 8 bases between them. This CDR3 is built from 13 residues.

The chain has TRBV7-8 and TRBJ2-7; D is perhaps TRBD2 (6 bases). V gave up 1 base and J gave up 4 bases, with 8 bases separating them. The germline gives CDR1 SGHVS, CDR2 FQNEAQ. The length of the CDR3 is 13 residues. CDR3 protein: CASSLELAYEQYF. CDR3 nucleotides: TGTGCCAGCAGCTTAGAACTAGCTTACGAGCAGTACTTC.

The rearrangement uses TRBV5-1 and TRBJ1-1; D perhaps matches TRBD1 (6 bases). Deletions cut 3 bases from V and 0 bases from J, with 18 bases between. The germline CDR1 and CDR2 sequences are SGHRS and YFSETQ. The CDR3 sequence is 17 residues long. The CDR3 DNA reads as TGCGCCAGCAGCTGGGGGACGACAGGCCGGTTGAACACTGAAGCTTTCTTT. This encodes CASSWGTTGRLNTEAFF.

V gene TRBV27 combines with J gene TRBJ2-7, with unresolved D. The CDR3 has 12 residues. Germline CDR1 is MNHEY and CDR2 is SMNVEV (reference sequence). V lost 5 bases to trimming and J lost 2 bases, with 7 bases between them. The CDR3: CASSPSPYEQYF. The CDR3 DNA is TGTGCCAGCAGTCCCTCCCCCTACGAGCAGTACTTC.

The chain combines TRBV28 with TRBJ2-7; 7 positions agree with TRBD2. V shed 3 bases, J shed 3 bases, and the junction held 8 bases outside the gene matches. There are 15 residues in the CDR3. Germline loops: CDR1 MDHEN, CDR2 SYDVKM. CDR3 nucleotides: TGTGCCAGCAGTTTCCCAGGGAGCGGGGTCTACGAGCAGTACTTC. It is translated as CASSFPGSGVYEQYF.

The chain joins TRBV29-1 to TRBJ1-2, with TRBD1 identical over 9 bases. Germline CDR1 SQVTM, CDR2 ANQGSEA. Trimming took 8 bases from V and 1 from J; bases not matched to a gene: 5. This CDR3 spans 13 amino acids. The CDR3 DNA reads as TGCAGCTGCGGGACAGGGCGTAACTATGGCTACACCTTC. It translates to CSCGTGRNYGYTF.

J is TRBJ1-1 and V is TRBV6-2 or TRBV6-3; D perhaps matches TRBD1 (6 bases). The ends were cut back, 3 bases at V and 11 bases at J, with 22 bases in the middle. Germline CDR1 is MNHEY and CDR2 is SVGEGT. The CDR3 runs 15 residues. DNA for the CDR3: TGTGCCAGCAGTTATTATTCCCCCGACAGGCCGGGGGCTTTCTTT. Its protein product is CASSYYSPDRPGAFF.

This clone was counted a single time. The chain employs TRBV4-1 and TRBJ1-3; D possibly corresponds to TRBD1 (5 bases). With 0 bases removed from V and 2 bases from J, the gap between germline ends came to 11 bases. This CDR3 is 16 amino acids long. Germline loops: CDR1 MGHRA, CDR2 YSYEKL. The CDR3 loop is CASSQDAGRPGNTIYF. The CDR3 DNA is TGCGCCAGCAGCCAAGATGCGGGGCGACCTGGAAACACCATATATTTT.

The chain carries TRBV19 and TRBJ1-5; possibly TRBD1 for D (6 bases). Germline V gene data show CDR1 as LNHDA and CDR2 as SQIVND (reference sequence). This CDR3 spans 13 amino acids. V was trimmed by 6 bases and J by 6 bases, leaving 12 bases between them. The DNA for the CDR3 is TGTGCCAGTAGCAAACAGGGCCCTCAGCCCCAGCATTTT. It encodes CASSKQGPQPQHF.

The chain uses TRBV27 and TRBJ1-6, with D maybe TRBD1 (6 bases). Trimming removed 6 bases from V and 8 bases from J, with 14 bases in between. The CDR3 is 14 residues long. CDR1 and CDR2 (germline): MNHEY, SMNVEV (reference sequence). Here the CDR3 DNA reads TGTGCCAGCAGGGACAGCGGAGGCTATTCACCCCTCCACTTT. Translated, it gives CASRDSGGYSPLHF.

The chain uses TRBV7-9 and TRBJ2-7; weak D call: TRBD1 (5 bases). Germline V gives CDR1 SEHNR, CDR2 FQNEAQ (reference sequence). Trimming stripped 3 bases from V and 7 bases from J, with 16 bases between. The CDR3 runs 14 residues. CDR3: CASSLARAQEEQYF. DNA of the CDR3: TGTGCCAGCAGCTTGGCCAGGGCCCAGGAGGAGCAGTACTTC.

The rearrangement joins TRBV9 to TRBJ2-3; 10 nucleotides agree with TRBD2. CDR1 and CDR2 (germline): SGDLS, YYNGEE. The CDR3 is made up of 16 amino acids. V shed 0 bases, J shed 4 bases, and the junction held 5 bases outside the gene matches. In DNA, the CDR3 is TGTGCCAGCAGCGTAGGGCCAGCGGGGGGGGCAGATACGCAGTATTTT. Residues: CASSVGPAGGADTQYF.

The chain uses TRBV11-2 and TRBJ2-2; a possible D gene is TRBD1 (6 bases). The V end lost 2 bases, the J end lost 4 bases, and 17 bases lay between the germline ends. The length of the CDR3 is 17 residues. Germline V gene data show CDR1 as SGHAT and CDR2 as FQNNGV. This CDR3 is CASSLSINRVVTGELFF. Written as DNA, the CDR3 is TGTGCCAGCAGCTTATCTATCAACAGGGTTGTCACCGGGGAGCTGTTTTTT.

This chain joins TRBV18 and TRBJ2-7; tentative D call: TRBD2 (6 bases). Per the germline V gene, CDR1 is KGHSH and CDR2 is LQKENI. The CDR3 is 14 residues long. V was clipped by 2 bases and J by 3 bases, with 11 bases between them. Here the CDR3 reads CASSPYSGYYEQYF. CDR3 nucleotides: TGTGCCAGCTCACCATATAGCGGTTACTACGAGCAGTACTTC.

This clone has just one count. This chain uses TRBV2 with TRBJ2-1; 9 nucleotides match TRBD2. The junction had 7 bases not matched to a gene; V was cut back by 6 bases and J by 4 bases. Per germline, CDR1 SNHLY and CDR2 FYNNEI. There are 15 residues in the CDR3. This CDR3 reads CASRGLAGTYNEQFF. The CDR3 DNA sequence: TGTGCCAGCAGGGGTCTAGCGGGAACTTACAATGAGCAGTTCTTC.

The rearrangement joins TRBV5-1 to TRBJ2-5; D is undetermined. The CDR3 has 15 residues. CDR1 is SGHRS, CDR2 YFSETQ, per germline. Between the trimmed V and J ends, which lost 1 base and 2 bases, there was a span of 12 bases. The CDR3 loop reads CASSLLPGLQETQYF. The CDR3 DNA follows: TGCGCCAGCAGCTTGCTACCGGGTTTGCAAGAGACCCAGTACTTC. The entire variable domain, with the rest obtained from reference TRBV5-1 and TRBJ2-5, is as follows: KAGVTQTPRYLIKTRGQQVTLSCSPISGHRSVSWYQQTPGQGLQFLFEYFSETQRNKGNFPGRFSGRQFSNSRSEMNVSTLELGDSALYLCASSLLPGLQETQYFGPGTRLLVL.

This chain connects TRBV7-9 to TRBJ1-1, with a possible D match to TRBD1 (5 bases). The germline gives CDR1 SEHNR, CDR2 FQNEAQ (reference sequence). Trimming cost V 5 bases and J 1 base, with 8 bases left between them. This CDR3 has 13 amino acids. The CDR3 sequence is CASSRQQNTEAFF. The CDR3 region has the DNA TGTGCCAGCAGCCGACAGCAGAACACTGAAGCTTTCTTT.

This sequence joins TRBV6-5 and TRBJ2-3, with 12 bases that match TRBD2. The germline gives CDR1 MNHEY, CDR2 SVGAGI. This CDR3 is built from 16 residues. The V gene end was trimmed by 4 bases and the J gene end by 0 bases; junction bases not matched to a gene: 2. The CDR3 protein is CASSSGLAGSTDTQYF. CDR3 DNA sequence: TGTGCCAGCAGTTCCGGACTAGCGGGGAGCACAGATACGCAGTATTTT.

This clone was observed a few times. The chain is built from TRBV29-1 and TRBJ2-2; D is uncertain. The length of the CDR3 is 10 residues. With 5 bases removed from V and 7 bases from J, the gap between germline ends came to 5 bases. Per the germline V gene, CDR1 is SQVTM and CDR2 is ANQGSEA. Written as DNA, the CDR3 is TGCAGCGTTTTTCTCGGGGAGCTGTTTTTT. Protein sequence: CSVFLGELFF.

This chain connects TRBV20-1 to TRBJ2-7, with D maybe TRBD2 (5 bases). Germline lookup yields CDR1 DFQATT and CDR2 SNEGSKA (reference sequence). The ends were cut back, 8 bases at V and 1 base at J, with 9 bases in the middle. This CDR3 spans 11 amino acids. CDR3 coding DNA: TGCAGTACCGGGGTTTCCTACGAGCAGTACTTC. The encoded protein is CSTGVSYEQYF.

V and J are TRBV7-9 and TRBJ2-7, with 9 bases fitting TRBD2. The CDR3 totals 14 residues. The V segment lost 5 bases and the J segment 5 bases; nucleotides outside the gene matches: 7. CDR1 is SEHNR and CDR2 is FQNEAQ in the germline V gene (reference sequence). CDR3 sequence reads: CASSPPSGGHEQYF. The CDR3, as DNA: TGTGCCAGCAGCCCCCCGAGCGGGGGGCACGAGCAGTACTTC.

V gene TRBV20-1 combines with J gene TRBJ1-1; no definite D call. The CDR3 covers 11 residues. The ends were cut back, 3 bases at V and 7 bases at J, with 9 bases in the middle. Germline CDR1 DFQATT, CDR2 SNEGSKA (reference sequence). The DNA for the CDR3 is TGCAGTGCTAGTTCGCAGATTGAAGCTTTCTTT. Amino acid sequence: CSASSQIEAFF.

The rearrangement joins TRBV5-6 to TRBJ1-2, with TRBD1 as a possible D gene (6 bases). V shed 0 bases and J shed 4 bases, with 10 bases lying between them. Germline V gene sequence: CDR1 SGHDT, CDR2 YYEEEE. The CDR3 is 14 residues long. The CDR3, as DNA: TGTGCCAGCAGCTTGGGGGGGCTCGTCTATGGCTACACCTTC. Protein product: CASSLGGLVYGYTF.